These 10 T cell receptor beta chains came from one sample sequenced in a study of cytomegalovirus exposure and HLA in healthy donors. It was with 60 Vbeta and 13 Jbeta primers that the PCR ran. Measured with immunoSEQ multiplex PCR; TCRdb has only the in-frame clones, and not every one. The sample lists around 200,000 clones, more than 75% seen once, with over 2.5% in the top ten. Sequences were obtained from PBMCs. These receptors all come from a woman in her fifties or sixties in good health and CMV-seropositive.

V usage is TRBV28 and J usage is TRBJ2-1, with 8 positions matching TRBD2. Germline CDR1 and CDR2: MDHEN and SYDVKM. This CDR3 is 15 amino acids long. With V trimmed by 7 bases and J by 3 bases, 8 bases remained unmatched. CDR3 sequence reads: CASTRRGGDYNEQFF. The CDR3 DNA reads TGTGCCAGCACTCGCCGGGGGGGCGACTACAATGAGCAGTTCTTC.

The chain combines TRBV30 with TRBJ1-2, with D possibly being TRBD1 (6 bases). The V end lost 8 bases, the J end lost 4 bases, and 17 bases lay between the germline ends. In germline, CDR1 is GTSNPN, CDR2 SVGIG (reference sequence). The CDR3 consists of 13 residues. Here the CDR3 reads CAGTREVSYGYTF. The CDR3 DNA is TGTGCCGGGACACGGGAGGTGAGCTATGGCTACACCTTC. The entire variable domain, with the rest obtained from reference TRBV30 and TRBJ1-2, is as follows: SQTIHQWPATLVQPVGSPLSLECTVEGTSNPNLYWYRQAAGRGLQLLFYSVGIGQISSEVPQNLSASRPQDRQFILSSKKLLLSDSGFYLCAGTREVSYGYTFGSGTRLTVV.

There are a few counts of this clone. The genes are TRBV18 and TRBJ2-3, with D possibly matching TRBD2 (6 bases). Trimming pared 3 bases from V and 6 bases from J, leaving 16 bases between. CDR3 length: 15 amino acids. CDR1 and CDR2 (germline): KGHSH, LQKENI. CDR3 region: CASSPPGTRRDTQYF. In DNA, the CDR3 is TGTGCCAGCTCACCCCCCGGGACTCGGAGGGATACGCAGTATTTT.

This clone was recorded only once. The chain recombines TRBV10-3 with TRBJ1-6; D is unresolved. The V end lost 10 bases, the J end lost 8 bases, and 15 bases lay between the germline ends. Germline values: CDR1 ENHRY, CDR2 SYGVKD. The CDR3 extends over 13 amino acids. CDR3 nucleotide sequence: TGTGCCACCAAAACCCCGGTTGATTCACCCCTCCACTTT. Translating it yields CATKTPVDSPLHF.

The V gene is TRBV7-2, the J gene TRBJ2-3; 14 nucleotides agree with TRBD2. This CDR3 has 17 residues. V was clipped by 2 bases and J by 9 bases; unmatched bases: 10. Germline V gene lookup returns CDR1 SGHTA and CDR2 FQGNSA. CDR3 region: CASSLFQSGTSGGTQYF. The CDR3 region has the DNA TGTGCCAGCAGCTTATTCCAATCCGGGACTAGCGGGGGAACGCAGTATTTT.

The genes are TRBV29-1 and TRBJ1-1, with D unclear. Deletions cut 6 bases from V and 8 bases from J, with 13 bases between. The length of the CDR3 is 11 residues. CDR1 is SQVTM and CDR2 is ANQGSEA in the germline V gene. The DNA for the CDR3 is TGCAGCGTCTACTTCGGGGTGGAAGCTTTCTTT. Translating it yields CSVYFGVEAFF.

The genes are TRBV27 and TRBJ2-7; a weak D match, TRBD2 (5 bases). Germline assignment: CDR1 MNHEY and CDR2 SMNVEV (reference sequence). The length of the CDR3 is 15 residues. The V end lost 0 bases, the J end lost 3 bases, and 12 bases lay between the germline ends. In DNA, the CDR3 is TGTGCCAGCAGTTTATCGTCAACAGACTACTACGAGCAGTACTTC. Translating it yields CASSLSSTDYYEQYF.

The chain has TRBV14 and TRBJ2-5; tentative D call: TRBD1 (6 bases). This CDR3 contains 15 residues. Trimming shortened V by 0 bases and J by 6 bases, and 14 bases separated the two germline ends. Germline loops: CDR1 SGHDN, CDR2 FVKESK. CDR3 in amino acids: CASSQEIPGVKTQYF. CDR3 nucleotide sequence: TGTGCCAGCAGCCAAGAAATCCCAGGGGTAAAGACCCAGTACTTC.

This clone was counted once. V usage is TRBV7-2 and J usage is TRBJ2-3; TRBD2 is a possible D gene (6 bases). The CDR3 loop spans 16 amino acids. V gave up 1 base and J gave up 2 bases, with 13 bases separating them. The germline CDR1 and CDR2 sequences are SGHTA and FQGNSA. The DNA for the CDR3 is TGTGCCAGCAGCTTAGTGGGGAGCGGGCCCACAGATACGCAGTATTTT. Its protein product is CASSLVGSGPTDTQYF.

This clone was seen a handful of times. The chain is built from TRBV6-6 and TRBJ1-6, with 8 positions matching TRBD1. V gave up 4 bases and J gave up 6 bases; unmatched junction bases: 8. The CDR3 extends over 16 amino acids. CDR1 is MNHNY and CDR2 is SVGAGI in the germline V gene (reference sequence). CDR3 sequence (DNA): TGTGCCAGCAGTTCCGGACAGGGCGCGGGTAATTCACCCCTCCACTTT. Its translation is CASSSGQGAGNSPLHF.